Following are 6 T cell receptor beta chains from one sample sequenced in a study of Graves' ophthalmopathy and Graves' hyperthyroidism. The authors amplified TCR beta CDR3 regions from RNA transcripts. RT-PCR was first run with HTBI primers, then multiplex PCR in a second round. TCRdb reprocessed the multiplex PCR reads with MiXCR, giving one entry per CDR3 protein. The sample lists hundreds of thousands of distinct CDR3 sequences, roughly 21% occurring once. The sequencing input was peripheral blood. The receptors stem from a woman aged 50 to 60 with Graves' ophthalmopathy.

This chain joins TRBV2 and TRBJ1-1, with D unresolved. The CDR3 length is 11 residues. Germline CDR1 reads SNHLY; CDR2 reads FYNNEI. The V gene lost 6 bases and the J gene lost 5 bases, with 7 bases spanning the gap. The CDR3 DNA reads TGTGCCAGCAGCGGAAAGACTGAAGCTTTCTTT. It codes for CASSGKTEAFF. Drawing the rest from reference TRBV2 and TRBJ1-1, the complete variable domain is EPEVTQTPSHQVTQMGQEVILRCVPISNHLYFYWYRQILGQKVEFLVSFYNNEISEKSEIFDDQFSVERPDGSNFTLKIRSTKLEDSAMYFCASSGKTEAFFGQGTRLTVV.

This clonotype has a handful of counts. The chain has TRBV2 and TRBJ2-5; TRBD2 agrees at 10 bases. Losses at the gene ends were 6 bases for V and 0 bases for J; bases not matched to a gene: 1. The CDR3 is 14 amino acids. Germline V CDR1 and CDR2: SNHLY, FYNNEI. The CDR3 protein is CASRLAGYQETQYF. CDR3 nucleotides: TGTGCCAGCAGACTAGCGGGGTACCAAGAGACCCAGTACTTC. Filled out from reference TRBV2 and TRBJ2-5, the complete variable domain reads EPEVTQTPSHQVTQMGQEVILRCVPISNHLYFYWYRQILGQKVEFLVSFYNNEISEKSEIFDDQFSVERPDGSNFTLKIRSTKLEDSAMYFCASRLAGYQETQYFGPGTRLLVL.

This clonotype was counted ten times or more. A read error may account for a junction end that differs from germline. V gene TRBV28 combines with J gene TRBJ2-7; TRBD2 aligns across 8 bases. In germline, CDR1 is MDHEN, CDR2 SYDVKM. This CDR3 has 17 residues. This CDR3 reads CAGSPGGYQISSYEQYF. The CDR3 nucleotides read TGTGCCGGCAGCCCGGGGGGGTATCAAATTAGCTCCTACGAGCAGTACTTC.

The chain links TRBV12-3 or TRBV12-4 to TRBJ2-7; maybe TRBD1 (5 bases). The CDR3 is made up of 12 amino acids. Trimming stripped 7 bases from V and 3 bases from J, with 10 bases between. The CDR3 sequence: CASTPGIYEQYF. The CDR3 DNA reads TGTGCCAGCACACCAGGGATCTACGAGCAGTACTTC.

This clonotype was seen ten or more times. The chain employs TRBV6-5 and TRBJ1-5, with 7 bases identical to TRBD1. The CDR3 spans 16 residues. CDR1 MNHEY and CDR2 SVGAGI come from the germline V gene. The trim removed 3 bases at V and 3 bases at J, leaving 8 bases unmatched. This chain's CDR3 is CASSYASGTDNQPQHF. CDR3 coding DNA: TGTGCCAGCAGTTATGCCAGCGGGACAGACAATCAGCCCCAGCATTTT.

At least ten counts were recorded for this clonotype. In nucleotides, the CDR3 is TGTGCCAGCAGCTTAACAGCGGGAGGGGGTTACGAGCAGTACTTC. This translates into CASSLTAGGGYEQYF. This chain uses TRBV7-3 with TRBJ2-7; 10 bases align to TRBD2. Trimming removed 0 bases from V and 4 bases from J; junction bases left unmatched: 3. Germline V gene data show CDR1 as SGHTA and CDR2 as FQGTGA. The CDR3 runs to 15 residues.